Listed here is a single TCR beta chain. The antigen remains unidentified. This entry comes from a study of T cell responses to AZD1222 COVID-19 vaccine. Looking at the study overall: Second-dose intervals near 4 or 12 weeks were combined. Whole-study findings and limits: In a largely white British group with more females than males, clonal diversity was possibly underestimated. It was only a handful of AZD1222 recipients who were seropositive at baseline. Reports indicate that nearly half of spike-specific TCRs are directed at unmutated variant regions.

Libraries were prepared by immunoSEQ multiplex PCR; TCRdb keeps only in-frame clonotypes and omits some of them. The table lists 75,000 to 100,000 clones, more than 90% of them singletons. Trimming stripped 6 bases from V and 1 base from J, with 12 bases between. Germline V gene data show CDR1 as LGHNT and CDR2 as FRNRAP. This CDR3 has 14 residues. This TCR was sampled from an adult in good health. This chain joins TRBV12-5 and TRBJ1-1; D not certain. Sequenced material: peripheral blood, taken on day 0 of AZD1222 vaccination. CDR3 residues: CASGVGVTNTEAFF. The CDR3 DNA follows: TGTGCTAGTGGCGTCGGGGTTACGAACACTGAAGCTTTCTTT.